These T cell receptor beta chains were read from a single sample in a study of radiotherapy plus CTLA-4 blockade in lung cancer. TCRdb keeps only in-frame clones here, not all; method: immunoSEQ multiplex PCR. The data contain roughly 30,000 clones, around four fifths of them singletons. The sample here was peripheral blood, taken from a patient treated with radiotherapy plus ipilimumab. These receptors all come from a human donor with non-small cell lung cancer who had stable disease on radiotherapy plus ipilimumab. Each CDR3 is given without its conserved first and last residue. Only part of the rows carry a size: once, few, many, or a class if the clone is expanded.

TRBJ2-5	few	TRBV5-6	ASSGGQGRGETQY
TRBJ2-7	-	TRBV12-5	ASGLRTAFPYEQY
TRBJ2-2	-	TRBV6-5	ASRRQGADTGELF
TRBJ1-2	-	TRBV5-1	ASSPPGLQGANGYT
TRBJ1-6	once	TRBV6-4	ASKTQASSYNSPLH
TRBJ1-3	-	TRBV5-8	ASSLQGHLGNTIY
TRBJ1-2	few	TRBV6-1	ASSEGTKLYGYT
TRBJ1-1	-	TRBV12-2	AELQGAPGVWMATEAF
TRBJ2-2	-	TRBV7-6	ASSFSDRNTGELF
TRBJ2-7	-	TRBV27	ASADRAEYEQY
TRBJ2-6	-	TRBV19	ASSEGGTGANVLT
TRBJ1-6	-	TRBV14	ASSRGTDRNSPLH
TRBJ1-4	-	TRBV5-1	ASSSGHPNEKLF
TRBJ2-2	-	TRBV19	ATSPANTGELF
TRBJ1-4	few	TRBV6-1	ASSDAIGEEEKLF
TRBJ1-2	-	TRBV5-1	ASSLEGRTNYGYT
TRBJ2-3	-	TRBV11-3	ASSLNPRDTQY
TRBJ1-5	-	TRBV6-5	ASSYAGSNQPQH
TRBJ2-4	-	TRBV28	ASSPDRGRELAKNIQY
TRBJ1-2	-	TRBV5-4	ASSMMGGFYGYT
TRBJ2-1	-	TRBV7-2	ASSYFTGLNEQF
TRBJ1-2	-	TRBV28	ASRSSGGGYGYT
TRBJ2-5	-	TRBV28	ASSSPGQRETQY
TRBJ2-5	-	TRBV19	ASSSPNPRETQY
TRBJ1-6	-	TRBV19	ASRVRGQGNSPLH
TRBJ2-2	few	TRBV6-5	ASSFSGGVNTGELF
TRBJ2-7	once	TRBV7-2	ASSLADTYEQY
TRBJ1-1	-	TRBV7-2	ASSSQGDTEAF
TRBJ1-6	-	TRBV6-5	ASRSGTGGLSPLH
TRBJ1-4	-	TRBV15	ATSRGSDRFNEKLF
TRBJ2-1	few	TRBV5-1	ASSLAGGREQF
TRBJ1-2	-	TRBV14	ASSQNRRRGYT
TRBJ2-5	once	TRBV28	ASSRGSVVSETQY
TRBJ1-5	-	TRBV5-5	ASSLDDRVSNQPQH
TRBJ1-1	-	TRBV6-1	ASSEYSGLNTEAF
TRBJ1-2	few	TRBV2	ASSGAWTGSGYT
TRBJ2-2	once	TRBV6-5	ASRLVGELF
TRBJ2-1	once	TRBV4-2	ASSQGTFNEQF
TRBJ1-4	-	TRBV7-2	ASSPPGHEREKLF
TRBJ1-2	-	TRBV7-6	ASSLTGDYGYT